Listed here are 9 T cell receptor beta chains from one sample, sequenced in a study of somatic mutations in cytotoxic T cells in rheumatoid arthritis. Using immunoSEQ multiplex PCR, the repertoire was profiled, and TCRdb retains in-frame clones only, with some absent. The sample has some 14,000 clones; about 93% are singletons. The sequenced sample was CD4+ T cells sorted from blood. These receptors were collected from a man between 65 and 79 years old with rheumatoid arthritis.

This chain uses TRBV6-1 with TRBJ2-5; 16 bases map to TRBD2. This CDR3 contains 18 residues. V was clipped by 0 bases and J by 5 bases; unmatched bases: 6. Germline CDR1 reads MNHNS; CDR2 reads SASEGT. The CDR3: CASSEAHGTSGGAETQYF. CDR3 DNA: TGTGCCAGCAGTGAAGCACATGGGACTAGCGGGGGGGCGGAGACCCAGTACTTC.

This chain joins TRBV2 and TRBJ1-5; a possible D gene is TRBD1 (5 bases). CDR1 and CDR2 from the germline V gene are SNHLY and FYNNEI. The V gene lost 5 bases and the J gene lost 0 bases, with 11 bases spanning the gap. The CDR3 runs to 15 residues. The CDR3 reads CASSPGMNSNQPQHF. The CDR3 bases are TGTGCCAGCAGTCCAGGGATGAATAGCAATCAGCCCCAGCATTTT.

V and J are TRBV28 and TRBJ1-1; 7 bases are a match to TRBD1. From germline, CDR1 is MDHEN and CDR2 SYDVKM. With V trimmed by 2 bases and J by 0 bases, 3 bases remained unmatched. The CDR3 extends over 15 amino acids. The CDR3 loop reads CASSLGGQMNTEAFF. CDR3 DNA: TGTGCCAGCAGTTTAGGGGGACAGATGAACACTGAAGCTTTCTTT.

This chain joins TRBV2 and TRBJ2-7, with 8 positions matching TRBD2. The trim removed 7 bases at V and 1 base at J, leaving 6 bases unmatched. From germline, CDR1 is SNHLY and CDR2 FYNNEI. This CDR3 spans 14 amino acids. The CDR3 region has the DNA TGTGCCAGCAAGAGAGCGGGGGCTTCCTACGAGCAGTACTTC. Protein sequence: CASKRAGASYEQYF.

There are a few counts of this clone. This rearrangement joins TRBV30 to TRBJ2-7; D unresolved. Germline V CDR1 and CDR2: GTSNPN, SVGIG (reference sequence). This CDR3 has 13 residues. V lost 0 bases and J lost 3, with 9 bases in between. The CDR3 loop is CAWSVNGIYEQYF. CDR3 nucleotides: TGTGCCTGGAGTGTAAACGGTATCTACGAGCAGTACTTC.

This chain links TRBV28 with TRBJ2-1; 8 bases align to TRBD1. V was pared by 7 bases and J by 6 bases, with 5 bases of the junction left unmatched. CDR3 length equals 13 residues. Per germline, CDR1 MDHEN and CDR2 SYDVKM. CDR3 sequence (DNA): TGTGCCAGCACCACCAGGGGGCTCAATGAGCAGTTCTTC. Its translation: CASTTRGLNEQFF.

V is TRBV9 and J is TRBJ1-2; D is uncertain. This CDR3 is built from 16 residues. The V end was cut by 1 base, the J end by 4 bases, with 17 bases between. Germline V lookup: CDR1 SGDLS, CDR2 YYNGEE. Here the CDR3 reads CASSVTGQARGYGYTF. CDR3 in DNA: TGTGCCAGCAGCGTAACGGGTCAGGCCCGGGGCTATGGCTACACCTTC.

The V gene is TRBV6-5, the J gene TRBJ1-2; D is ambiguous. Looked up from germline, CDR1 is MNHEY and CDR2 is SVGAGI. Trimming removed 0 bases from V and 0 bases from J, with 8 bases in between. The CDR3 has 15 residues. The CDR3 nucleotides are TGTGCCAGCAGTTACTCGACAATAGCTAACTATGGCTACACCTTC. This codes for CASSYSTIANYGYTF.

The chain joins TRBV6-5 to TRBJ2-1; a possible D gene is TRBD1 (6 bases). Germline-derived CDR1 and CDR2 are MNHEY and SVGAGI. This CDR3 comprises 13 residues. V shed 2 bases and J shed 10 bases, with 12 bases lying between them. The CDR3 reads CASSYGGLREQFF. In nucleotides, the CDR3 is TGTGCCAGCAGTTACGGGGGCCTCCGGGAGCAGTTCTTC.